The subject of this entry is one T cell receptor beta chain. The sample originates from a study of chemoradiotherapy in HPV16-positive cancers. V lost 1 base to trimming and J lost 5 bases; unmatched junction nucleotides: 4. The CDR3 covers 15 residues. Per germline, CDR1 SEHNR and CDR2 FQNEAQ (reference sequence). This table comes from immunoSEQ multiplex PCR, and its TCRdb copy is limited to in-frame clones, with some not included. This repertoire shows approximately 12,000 clones, around 89% found once; its top ten account for 2% to 3%. The sequence was obtained from a human donor with HPV-associated anogenital cancer. The rearrangement joins TRBV7-9 to TRBJ2-5; 10 bases are a match to TRBD1. The source was blood, collected from a patient who underwent chemoradiotherapy. The CDR3 loop is CASSLGGDRGETQYF. For the CDR3, the DNA is TGTGCCAGCAGCTTAGGAGGGGACAGGGGCGAGACCCAGTACTTC.